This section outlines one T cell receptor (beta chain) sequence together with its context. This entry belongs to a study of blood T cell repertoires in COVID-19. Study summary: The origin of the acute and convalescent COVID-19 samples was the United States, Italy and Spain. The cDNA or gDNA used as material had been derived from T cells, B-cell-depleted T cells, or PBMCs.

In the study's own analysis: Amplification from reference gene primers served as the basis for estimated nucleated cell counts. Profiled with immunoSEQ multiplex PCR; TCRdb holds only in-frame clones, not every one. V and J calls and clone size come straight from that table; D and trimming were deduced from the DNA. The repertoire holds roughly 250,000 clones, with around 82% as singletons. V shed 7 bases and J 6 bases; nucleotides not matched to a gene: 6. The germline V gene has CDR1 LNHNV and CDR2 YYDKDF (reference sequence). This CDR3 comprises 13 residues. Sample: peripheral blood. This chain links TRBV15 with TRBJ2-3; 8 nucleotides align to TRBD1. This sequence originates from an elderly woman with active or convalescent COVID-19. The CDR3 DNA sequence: TGTGCCACCAAACAGGGGGGACAGGATACGCAGTATTTT. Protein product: CATKQGGQDTQYF. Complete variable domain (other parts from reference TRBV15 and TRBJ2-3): DAMVIQNPRYQVTQFGKPVTLSCSQTLNHNVMYWYQQKSSQAPKLLFHYYDKDFNNEADTPDNFQSRRPNTSFCFLDIRSPGLGDTAMYLCATKQGGQDTQYFGPGTRLTVL.